These 12 T cell receptor beta chains originate from one sample sequenced in a study of shared T cell receptors in the human thymus. This table comes from immunoSEQ multiplex PCR, and its TCRdb copy is limited to in-frame clones, with some not included. Among roughly 500,000 clones listed, more than 75% were seen once. The same data also contributed to another study, on human thymus T cells.

The specimen sequenced was thymocytes. Receptors were obtained from a boy younger than two with a congenital heart defect.

V and J are TRBV7-2 and TRBJ2-7, with TRBD1 identical over 10 bases. This CDR3 comprises 17 residues. In germline, CDR1 is SGHTA, CDR2 FQGNSA. After removal of 0 bases from V and 5 bases from J, the junction contained 10 bases not matched to a gene. CDR3 region: CASSLAQTGGIMNEQYF. The CDR3 DNA sequence: TGTGCCAGCAGCTTAGCCCAGACAGGGGGCATAATGAACGAGCAGTACTTC.

Worth noting for this clone: The sample holds other DNA sequences that translate to the same CDR3. The chain carries TRBV28 and TRBJ1-5, with D uncertain. CDR3 length: 13 amino acids. The V gene's germline CDR1 is MDHEN and CDR2 SYDVKM. V was pared by 2 bases and J by 1 base, with 3 bases between. The DNA for the CDR3 is TGTGCCAGCAGTTTACTCAGCAATCAGCCCCAGCATTTT. It is translated as CASSLLSNQPQHF.

This clone was counted between two and nine times. The J gene is TRBJ2-7, the V gene TRBV6-5; D is unresolved. V gave up 2 bases and J gave up 0 bases, with 11 bases separating them. The CDR3 contains 15 residues. Germline V gene lookup returns CDR1 MNHEY and CDR2 SVGAGI. CDR3 amino acids: CASSYGIAASYEQYF. The DNA of the CDR3 is TGTGCCAGCAGTTACGGAATTGCGGCCTCCTACGAGCAGTACTTC.

J is TRBJ2-7 and V is TRBV18; D is uncertain. With 1 base removed from V and 6 bases from J, the gap between germline ends came to 10 bases. The CDR3 has 13 residues. Germline lookup yields CDR1 KGHSH and CDR2 LQKENI. The CDR3 spells CASSPLIGGEQYF. CDR3 sequence (DNA): TGTGCCAGCTCACCACTGATTGGCGGCGAGCAGTACTTC. The full variable domain, rest sourced from reference TRBV18 and TRBJ2-7, is NAGVMQNPRHLVRRRGQEARLRCSPMKGHSHVYWYRQLPEEGLKFMVYLQKENIIDESGMPKERFSAEFPKEGPSILRIQQVVRGDSAAYFCASSPLIGGEQYFGPGTRLTVT.

The gene calls are TRBV27 and TRBJ1-1, with D tentatively TRBD1 (6 bases). V shed 8 bases and J shed 1 base, with 14 bases lying between them. CDR1 is MNHEY and CDR2 is SMNVEV in the germline V gene (reference sequence). The CDR3 sequence is 14 residues long. In DNA form, the CDR3 reads TGTGCCAGCCCTATTCGGACAGAGAACACTGAAGCTTTCTTT. Residues: CASPIRTENTEAFF.

The rearrangement uses TRBV29-1 and TRBJ2-7; no reliable D call. The CDR3 has 13 residues. Trimming shortened V by 2 bases and J by 1 base, and 9 bases separated the two germline ends. Germline CDR1 is SQVTM and CDR2 is ANQGSEA. CDR3 coding DNA: TGCAGCGTTGAAATGCCTACGTCCTACGAGCAGTACTTC. This encodes CSVEMPTSYEQYF.

This clone was detected only a few times. V gene TRBV19 combines with J gene TRBJ1-3; a weak D match, TRBD1 (6 bases). The CDR3 covers 15 residues. The germline V gene has CDR1 LNHDA and CDR2 SQIVND (reference sequence). V lost 8 bases and J 0 bases, leaving 14 bases between the germline ends. The CDR3: CASSGWGRSGNTIYF. The CDR3 DNA is TGTGCCAGTTCAGGATGGGGGCGCTCTGGAAACACCATATATTTT.

This sequence joins TRBV18 and TRBJ2-5; unclear D gene. Per the germline V gene, CDR1 is KGHSH and CDR2 is LQKENI. CDR3 size: 13 residues. Trimming removed 4 bases from V and 1 base from J, with 7 bases in between. Here the CDR3 reads CASSLGPQETQYF. CDR3 bases: TGTGCCAGCTCACTTGGCCCCCAAGAGACCCAGTACTTC.

This clone was detected only a few times. The V gene is TRBV30, the J gene TRBJ1-1; 7 nucleotides match TRBD1. Germline CDR1 and CDR2: GTSNPN and SVGIG (reference sequence). The CDR3 loop spans 16 amino acids. V trimming: 3 bases; J trimming: 3 bases; junction bases outside the gene matches: 13. The CDR3 spells CAWRRALRDSYTEAFF. The DNA for the CDR3 is TGTGCCTGGAGAAGGGCCCTGCGGGACAGTTACACTGAAGCTTTCTTT.

Concerning this clone: Other DNA sequences in this specimen translate into the identical CDR3. This chain uses TRBV19 with TRBJ2-7; TRBD2 is a possible D gene (5 bases). This CDR3 contains 12 residues. Trimming took 4 bases from V and 7 from J, leaving 11 bases between them. The germline V gene has CDR1 LNHDA and CDR2 SQIVND (reference sequence). The CDR3 here is CASSKGVGEQYF. CDR3 nucleotides: TGTGCCAGTAGTAAGGGAGTGGGGGAGCAGTACTTC.

This clone has just a few counts. The DNA of the CDR3 is TGTGCCAGCAGCCACCGGGACTATTCCGTCGACGAGCAGTACTTC. It is translated as CASSHRDYSVDEQYF. V is TRBV5-4 and J is TRBJ2-7; TRBD2 aligns across 7 bases. The CDR3 extends over 15 amino acids. Germline trimming cut 4 bases from V and 5 bases from J; bases unmatched to any gene: 12. From germline, CDR1 is SGHNT and CDR2 YYREEE (reference sequence). Filled out from reference TRBV5-4 and TRBJ2-7, the complete variable domain reads ETGVTQSPTHLIKTRGQQVTLRCSSQSGHNTVSWYQQALGQGPQFIFQYYREEENGRGNFPPRFSGLQFPNYSSELNVNALELDDSALYLCASSHRDYSVDEQYFGPGTRLTVT.

The chain joins TRBV4-2 to TRBJ2-1; maybe TRBD1 (5 bases). This CDR3 contains 13 residues. Trimming pared 4 bases from V and 10 bases from J, leaving 14 bases between. Germline V gives CDR1 LGHNA, CDR2 YNFKEQ. The CDR3 is CASSPTGKGEQFF. CDR3 nucleotide sequence: TGTGCCAGCAGCCCCACGGGCAAGGGGGAGCAGTTCTTC.